This passage covers 25 T cell receptor beta chains from one sample sequenced in a study of technical replicates of blood from several donors. The assay was immunoSEQ multiplex PCR, and TCRdb's table has in-frame clones only and misses some. The sample has 65,000 to 90,000 clones; 90% to 95% are singletons. The sample taken for sequencing was PBMCs. All receptors come from a human donor in good health. Some clones in this sample may be carry-over from other donors' samples.

With respect to this clone: This CDR3 is also generated by other DNA sequences in the sample. V gene TRBV6-6 combines with J gene TRBJ1-2, with TRBD1 as a possible D gene (6 bases). Germline V lookup: CDR1 MNHNY, CDR2 SVGAGI (reference sequence). Between the trimmed V and J ends, which lost 6 bases and 4 bases, there was a span of 12 bases. The CDR3 is 13 residues long. The CDR3 loop reads CASSPGQSYGYTF. In DNA form, the CDR3 reads TGTGCCAGCAGCCCCGGACAGAGCTATGGCTACACCTTC.

A few counts support this clone. Other DNA sequences from this sample encode an identical CDR3 as well. The J gene is TRBJ2-7, the V gene TRBV4-1; D uncertain. CDR1 and CDR2 from the germline V gene are MGHRA and YSYEKL. V lost 0 bases, J lost 3 bases, and 12 bases lay in between. The length of the CDR3 is 15 residues. The CDR3 is CASSQDPGTDYEQYF. The CDR3 nucleotides read TGCGCCAGCAGCCAAGATCCCGGTACTGACTACGAGCAGTACTTC.

This sequence joins TRBV6-5 and TRBJ1-2; 9 bases are a match to TRBD1. Germline loops: CDR1 MNHEY, CDR2 SVGAGI. CDR3 length: 12 residues. The J segment lost 7 bases and the V segment lost 7 bases, leaving 4 bases of the junction unmatched. CDR3 DNA sequence: TGTGCCAGCACTGGACAGGGGTCTGGCTACACCTTC. This encodes CASTGQGSGYTF.

This sequence joins TRBV9 and TRBJ1-2, with 9 bases lining up with TRBD1. CDR3 length equals 19 residues. V dropped 4 bases and J dropped 0; count of bases not matched to a gene: 16. Germline-derived CDR1 and CDR2 are SGDLS and YYNGEE. This CDR3 is CASSTRGRDRDQANYGYTF. The CDR3 coding sequence is TGTGCCAGCAGCACGAGAGGAAGGGACAGGGATCAAGCTAACTATGGCTACACCTTC.

This clone was seen once. The genes are TRBV11-2 and TRBJ1-6; a possible D gene is TRBD1 (5 bases). The germline CDR1 and CDR2 sequences are SGHAT and FQNNGV. The CDR3 is 16 amino acids. V shed 6 bases and J shed 6 bases, with 18 bases lying between them. For the CDR3, the DNA is TGTGCCAGCAGGCCGCTCTTTCAGGGTTTTAATTCACCCCTCCACTTT. It encodes CASRPLFQGFNSPLHF.

The count of this clone is one. The CDR3 nucleotides are TGTGCCAGCAGCGCGGGACTAGCGGGTGGACACCTATACTTC. Encoded protein: CASSAGLAGGHLYF. The gene calls are TRBV9 and TRBJ2-5; TRBD2 matches at 12 bases. Germline-derived CDR1 and CDR2 are SGDLS and YYNGEE. The CDR3 is made up of 14 amino acids. J lost 14 bases, V lost 3 bases, and 11 bases had no gene match.

This chain joins TRBV18 and TRBJ2-1; TRBD2 matches at 7 bases. J gave up 2 bases and V 5 bases, and 6 bases lay outside the gene matches. The CDR3 extends over 15 amino acids. Germline V gene sequence: CDR1 KGHSH, CDR2 LQKENI. For the CDR3, the DNA is TGTGCCAGCTCAGCGGGAGAAGCCGCCTACAATGAGCAGTTCTTC. Protein product: CASSAGEAAYNEQFF.

The chain has TRBV18 and TRBJ1-1; TRBD1 matches 10 bases. Germline CDR1 is KGHSH and CDR2 is LQKENI. Germline trimming cut 3 bases from V and 5 bases from J; bases unmatched to any gene: 3. The CDR3 length is 14 residues. In DNA form, the CDR3 reads TGTGCCAGCTCACCCGGACAGGGGGTTACTGAAGCTTTCTTT. Translating gives CASSPGQGVTEAFF.

V and J are TRBV18 and TRBJ2-3; D might be TRBD2 (6 bases). The CDR3 has 14 residues. The V end was cut by 3 bases, the J end by 1 base, with 8 bases between. Germline-derived CDR1 and CDR2 are KGHSH and LQKENI. CDR3 coding DNA: TGTGCCAGCTCACCGGCTAGCGGCACAGATACGCAGTATTTT. It encodes CASSPASGTDTQYF. The full variable domain, rest sourced from reference TRBV18 and TRBJ2-3, is NAGVMQNPRHLVRRRGQEARLRCSPMKGHSHVYWYRQLPEEGLKFMVYLQKENIIDESGMPKERFSAEFPKEGPSILRIQQVVRGDSAAYFCASSPASGTDTQYFGPGTRLTVL.

In its sample, this clone was seen once. The gene calls are TRBV25-1 and TRBJ1-6; D not certain. This CDR3 region has 12 residues. Trimming pared 3 bases from V and 8 bases from J, leaving 5 bases between. CDR1 and CDR2 from the germline V gene are MGHDK and SYGVNS. Here the CDR3 DNA reads TGTGCCAGCAGTGACGGGTATTCACCCCTCCACTTT. Translation: CASSDGYSPLHF.

The chain has TRBV19 and TRBJ1-1; 10 positions agree with TRBD1. CDR1 and CDR2 (germline): LNHDA, SQIVND (reference sequence). The CDR3 contains 15 residues. Germline trimming cut 2 bases from V and 4 bases from J; bases unmatched to any gene: 4. CDR3 loop: CASSIMGQGSTEAFF. As DNA, the CDR3 is TGTGCCAGTAGTATAATGGGACAGGGGAGCACTGAAGCTTTCTTT.

The chain combines TRBV29-1 with TRBJ2-1; D unclear. There are 11 residues in the CDR3. Germline V gene lookup returns CDR1 SQVTM and CDR2 ANQGSEA. V dropped 3 bases and J dropped 7 bases, with 7 bases sitting between them. Here the CDR3 reads CSVESVNEQFF. The DNA for the CDR3 is TGCAGCGTTGAGTCGGTGAATGAGCAGTTCTTC.

The DNA of the CDR3 is TGCAGCGTTGAAGCGGGGGAGGGAGATACGCAGTATTTT. Translating it yields CSVEAGEGDTQYF. V usage is TRBV29-1 and J usage is TRBJ2-3, with 7 bases fitting TRBD2. This CDR3 has 13 amino acids. V trimming: 1 base; J trimming: 5 bases; junction bases outside the gene matches: 3. Per the germline V gene, CDR1 is SQVTM and CDR2 is ANQGSEA.

The chain carries TRBV9 and TRBJ2-6, with 9 bases matching TRBD1. From germline, CDR1 is SGDLS and CDR2 YYNGEE. V shed 0 bases and J 3 bases; nucleotides not matched to a gene: 7. The CDR3 is made up of 18 amino acids. The CDR3 here is CASSVGTGQGGGANVLTF. The CDR3 DNA sequence: TGTGCCAGCAGCGTAGGGACGGGACAGGGAGGTGGGGCCAACGTCCTGACTTTC.

The chain links TRBV27 to TRBJ2-1; weak D call: TRBD1 (5 bases). V lost 1 base and J lost 10, with 8 bases in between. The CDR3 covers 12 residues. Germline CDR1 reads MNHEY; CDR2 reads SMNVEV (reference sequence). The CDR3 loop reads CASSLLGREQFF. The CDR3 DNA is TGTGCCAGCAGTTTATTGGGGCGCGAGCAGTTCTTC.

This sequence joins TRBV7-6 and TRBJ1-1; 8 nucleotides agree with TRBD1. With V trimmed by 7 bases and J by 1 base, 5 bases remained unmatched. The germline gives CDR1 SGHVS, CDR2 FNYEAQ. The CDR3 runs 14 residues. CDR3 in amino acids: CASTPQGANTEAFF. CDR3 DNA: TGTGCCAGCACCCCGCAGGGGGCGAACACTGAAGCTTTCTTT.

The chain uses TRBV7-9 and TRBJ2-7, with TRBD1 matching 7 bases. This CDR3 is built from 14 residues. Trimming took 0 bases from V and 2 from J; bases not matched to a gene: 1. CDR1 is SEHNR and CDR2 is FQNEAQ in the germline V gene (reference sequence). The CDR3 sequence: CASSLAGQTYEQYF. The DNA of the CDR3 is TGTGCCAGCAGCTTAGCGGGACAGACCTACGAGCAGTACTTC.

The chain recombines TRBV25-1 with TRBJ1-5, with D perhaps TRBD1 (5 bases). This CDR3 is built from 14 residues. Trimming cost V 11 bases and J 1 base, with 15 bases left between them. From germline, CDR1 is MGHDK and CDR2 SYGVNS. CDR3 nucleotides: TGTGCCCCAAAGGGTAGGGGCAGCAATCAGCCCCAGCATTTT. This codes for CAPKGRGSNQPQHF.

The rearrangement joins TRBV28 to TRBJ1-1, with TRBD1 matching over 9 bases. The CDR3 has 16 amino acids. J gave up 1 base and V 5 bases, and 8 bases lay outside the gene matches. Germline CDR1 is MDHEN and CDR2 is SYDVKM. The CDR3 nucleotides are TGTGCCAGCAGTCAACTACCGGGACAGGGGAACACTGAAGCTTTCTTT. Protein: CASSQLPGQGNTEAFF.

V usage is TRBV4-3 and J usage is TRBJ1-2; D not resolved. The CDR3 consists of 15 residues. Per the germline V gene, CDR1 is LGHNA and CDR2 is YSLEER. The V and J ends lost 0 bases and 2 bases respectively, with 10 bases between them. In nucleotides, the CDR3 is TGCGCCAGCAGCCAAGATCGAGTCAGGAACTATGGCTACACCTTC. Translating gives CASSQDRVRNYGYTF.

This clone was counted between two and nine times. This chain links TRBV7-9 with TRBJ1-1; TRBD1 might be the D (6 bases). This CDR3 comprises 14 residues. Germline loops: CDR1 SEHNR, CDR2 FQNEAQ (reference sequence). The ends were cut back, 7 bases at V and 3 bases at J, with 15 bases in the middle. The chain's CDR3 is CASTWGGGYTEAFF. The CDR3 region has the DNA TGTGCCAGCACTTGGGGAGGGGGATACACTGAAGCTTTCTTT.

This sequence joins TRBV30 and TRBJ1-1, with D unclear. Germline CDR1 is GTSNPN and CDR2 is SVGIG (reference sequence). The CDR3 length is 13 residues. V was trimmed by 0 bases and J by 1 base, leaving 6 bases between them. The CDR3 DNA is TGTGCCTGGAGTGTAGGAGCGAACACTGAAGCTTTCTTT. Translation: CAWSVGANTEAFF.

The chain is built from TRBV5-1 and TRBJ2-5, with D maybe TRBD1 (5 bases). The CDR3 runs to 15 residues. V lost 4 bases, J lost 4 bases, and 17 bases lay in between. Germline lookup yields CDR1 SGHRS and CDR2 YFSETQ. The CDR3 nucleotides are TGCGCCAGCAGCATCCGGCAGGGCGGTGGAGAGACCCAGTACTTC. Its protein is CASSIRQGGGETQYF.

V gene TRBV19 combines with J gene TRBJ2-1; TRBD2 aligns across 10 bases. Per germline, CDR1 LNHDA and CDR2 SQIVND (reference sequence). V gave up 5 bases and J gave up 7 bases; unmatched junction bases: 11. CDR3 length equals 16 residues. CDR3 sequence reads: CASSEIAGGLQNEQFF. CDR3 coding DNA: TGTGCCAGTAGTGAGATAGCGGGAGGTCTTCAGAATGAGCAGTTCTTC.

J is TRBJ2-1 and V is TRBV29-1, with 13 nucleotides matching TRBD2. CDR1 is SQVTM and CDR2 is ANQGSEA in the germline V gene. This CDR3 has 15 residues. Trimming cost V 7 bases and J 4 bases; bases outside gene matches: 7. The CDR3 region has the DNA TGCAGCGCCACCACTAGCGGGAGGGTATACAATGAGCAGTTCTTC. Translating it yields CSATTSGRVYNEQFF.